The entry that follows covers one T cell receptor (beta chain) sequence. These data belong to a study of blood T cell repertoires in COVID-19. The overall study: In each case, the material was cDNA or gDNA derived from T cells, B-cell-depleted T cells, or PBMCs.

Trimming cost V 4 bases and J 0 bases, with 9 bases left between them. CDR1 SQVTM and CDR2 ANQGSEA come from the germline V gene. This CDR3 has 14 amino acids. Authors' processing steps: Cell counts per sample came from amplifying reference gene primers. Assay used: immunoSEQ multiplex PCR; TCRdb lists only in-frame clones, some missing. V and J calls and clone size are those listed in that table; D and trimming were worked out from the DNA. The profile shows approximately 250,000 clones, 85% of them singletons. This chain links TRBV29-1 with TRBJ2-2; D is unresolved. The TCR comes from a man aged 45-65 years with COVID-19, enrolled during active disease. Sequencing used peripheral blood. CDR3 in DNA: TGCAGCGTTGCCCGTTCCGCGAACACCGGGGAGCTGTTTTTT. This gives the protein CSVARSANTGELFF.